The clone carrying this TCR beta chain was found a few times. No antigen is known for it. This entry is derived from a study of shared clonotypes between healthy human individuals. About the study: Ranging from 18 to 49 in age, donors were a couple of women and three men. Study results and limitations: On the whole, naive subsets had larger estimated richness than memory subsets had.

CDR3 length: 14 amino acids. The germline V gene has CDR1 WNHNN and CDR2 SYGVQD (reference sequence). Trimming cost V 0 bases and J 3 bases, with 8 bases left between them. The method was immunoSEQ multiplex PCR; TCRdb's version includes in-frame clones alone and lacks a portion of them. The data hold more than 850,000 clones, with 78% observed a single time. The sample comprised memory CD4+ T cells from PBMCs. The subset was: CD45RA-negative fraction. The origin of this receptor is a man aged 18-30 years in good health. Some clones in this sample may be carry-over from other donors' samples. The chain uses TRBV10-1 and TRBJ1-2; D not resolved. The CDR3 DNA follows: TGCGCCAGCAGTGAGTCCGGGCACGACTATGGCTACACCTTC. Translating gives CASSESGHDYGYTF.